Below, 30 T cell receptor beta chains from the same sample are listed, as sequenced in a study of blood T cell repertoires in COVID-19 (dated by TCRdb to about 2020). Receptor libraries were prepared by the immunoSEQ multiplex PCR assay. TCRdb took over this immuneACCESS table, retaining in-frame rearrangements with V and J assigned. Such tables are incomplete; in checked studies, under half of the missing clones stem from an unresolved V gene, and the remainder is unexplained. A total of over 200,000 clones appear in this sample, 75% to 90% of them only once. The ten largest clones capture about 9.3% of the sample. The sample was PBMCs or T cells enriched from blood (not recorded which). The source of these receptors is a man aged 40-55 years who had recovered from COVID-19.

The chain has TRBV27 and TRBJ1-2; TRBD1 is a possible D gene (5 bases). V lost 6 bases, J lost 0 bases, and 14 bases lay in between. Looked up from germline, CDR1 is MNHEY and CDR2 is SMNVEV (reference sequence). CDR3 length: 15 amino acids. The CDR3 nucleotides are TGTGCCAGCAGCCCACTGGGGGGGGCTAACTATGGCTACACCTTC. This encodes CASSPLGGANYGYTF.

The CDR3 sequence is CASTLPGLAGGPRQNAGELFF. As DNA, the CDR3 is TGTGCCAGCACCCTTCCCGGACTAGCGGGAGGGCCACGTCAAAACGCCGGGGAGCTGTTTTTT. The chain joins TRBV28 to TRBJ2-2, with TRBD2 identical over 15 bases. The CDR3 runs to 21 residues. Losses at the gene ends were 7 bases for V and 6 bases for J; bases not matched to a gene: 21. CDR1 MDHEN and CDR2 SYDVKM come from the germline V gene.

This clone was seen many times. The chain couples TRBV30 to TRBJ1-2, with D tentatively TRBD1 (5 bases). CDR1 is GTSNPN, CDR2 SVGIG, per germline (reference sequence). Trimming removed 4 bases at V and 0 bases at J, with 15 bases between. The CDR3 totals 15 residues. In DNA, the CDR3 is TGTGCCTGGAACAGATACGGGGGTGCTAACTATGGCTACACCTTC. Translating it yields CAWNRYGGANYGYTF. Drawing the rest from reference TRBV30 and TRBJ1-2, the complete variable domain is SQTIHQWPATLVQPVGSPLSLECTVEGTSNPNLYWYRQAAGRGLQLLFYSVGIGQISSEVPQNLSASRPQDRQFILSSKKLLLSDSGFYLCAWNRYGGANYGYTFGSGTRLTVV.

The chain's CDR3 is CASSLGGLGTDTQYF. CDR3 DNA: TGTGCCAGCAGCTTAGGCGGGTTGGGCACAGATACGCAGTATTTT. The chain uses TRBV7-3 and TRBJ2-3; a possible D gene is TRBD2 (5 bases). Per the germline V gene, CDR1 is SGHTA and CDR2 is FQGTGA. Trimming removed 2 bases from V and 1 base from J, with 10 bases in between. The CDR3 runs 15 residues. Based on the CDR3 plus reference TRBV7-3 and TRBJ2-3, the full variable domain is GAGVSQTPSNKVTEKGKYVELRCDPISGHTALYWYRQSLGQGPEFLIYFQGTGAADDSGLPNDRFFAVRPEGSVSTLKIQRTERGDSAVYLCASSLGGLGTDTQYFGPGTRLTVL.

The chain couples TRBV3-1 (or the pseudogene TRBV3-2) to TRBJ2-5; 11 bases line up with TRBD2. The CDR3 contains 15 residues. V was clipped by 2 bases and J by 4 bases; unmatched bases: 3. Germline CDR1 LGHDT, CDR2 YNNKEL (reference sequence). The DNA for the CDR3 is TGTGCCAGCAGCCAACAGCTAGCGGGAGGAGAGACCCAGTACTTC. As protein: CASSQQLAGGETQYF.

A single count supports this clone. The chain recombines TRBV14 with TRBJ1-1, with D perhaps matching TRBD1 (6 bases). This CDR3 is 15 amino acids long. CDR1 and CDR2 (germline): SGHDN, FVKESK. V gave up 4 bases and J gave up 5 bases, with 17 bases separating them. CDR3 DNA sequence: TGTGCCAGCAGCCCGGTCTATTACAGGGAGACTGAAGCTTTCTTT. Encoded protein: CASSPVYYRETEAFF.

The chain uses TRBV18 and TRBJ1-3, with no clear D. Germline values: CDR1 KGHSH, CDR2 LQKENI. The CDR3 runs 17 residues. V was pared by 4 bases and J by 2 bases, with 18 bases between. The CDR3 sequence is CASSREAATVAGNTIYF. Here the CDR3 DNA reads TGTGCCAGCTCACGGGAGGCAGCGACCGTGGCTGGAAACACCATATATTTT.

The chain joins TRBV6-5 to TRBJ1-2; D ambiguous. Germline CDR1 reads MNHEY; CDR2 reads SVGAGI. The CDR3 runs to 15 residues. V gave up 0 bases and J gave up 7 bases, with 15 bases separating them. The chain's CDR3 is CASSYSQSVPGGYTF. DNA for the CDR3: TGTGCCAGCAGTTACTCTCAGTCGGTTCCAGGTGGCTACACCTTC.

CDR3 loop: CASSVRGLTNTEAFF. The CDR3 DNA reads as TGTGCCAGCAGTGTCAGGGGGCTCACTAACACTGAAGCTTTCTTT. The V gene is TRBV2, the J gene TRBJ1-1, with 8 bases aligning to TRBD1. V shed 4 bases and J 2 bases; nucleotides not matched to a gene: 6. The CDR3 length is 15 residues. Germline values: CDR1 SNHLY, CDR2 FYNNEI.

The chain has TRBV19 and TRBJ2-4; weak D call: TRBD1 (6 bases). CDR1 and CDR2 (germline): LNHDA, SQIVND (reference sequence). Trimming shortened V by 4 bases and J by 11 bases, and 9 bases separated the two germline ends. The CDR3 spans 11 residues. The DNA for the CDR3 is TGTGCCAGTAGTACCGGACAGCTTCAGTACTTC. Translating it yields CASSTGQLQYF.

This clone was counted a single time. The chain carries TRBV19 and TRBJ1-5; D is unresolved. The CDR3 length is 17 residues. Trimming shortened V by 4 bases and J by 3 bases, and 19 bases separated the two germline ends. CDR1 is LNHDA and CDR2 is SQIVND in the germline V gene (reference sequence). The CDR3 DNA is TGTGCCAGTAGTACGCCCCCCTCAGCGCCCTACAATCAGCCCCAGCATTTT. This codes for CASSTPPSAPYNQPQHF.

This clone was detected only once. The gene calls are TRBV7-3 and TRBJ1-2, with unresolved D. V lost 7 bases to trimming and J lost 4 bases, with 22 bases between them. This CDR3 contains 16 residues. CDR1 SGHTA and CDR2 FQGTGA come from the germline V gene. CDR3 sequence (DNA): TGTGCCAGCACGAAAGAGCCGGGGTTGATTCCCTATGGCTACACCTTC. Protein sequence: CASTKEPGLIPYGYTF.

The rearrangement joins TRBV7-8 to TRBJ2-7, with a weak D call TRBD2 (6 bases). Germline lookup yields CDR1 SGHVS and CDR2 FQNEAQ. V shed 7 bases and J shed 0 bases, with 13 bases lying between them. The CDR3 sequence is 14 residues long. Here the CDR3 DNA reads TGTGCCAGCAACCGTGGCGGGGACTCCTACGAGCAGTACTTC. Its translation is CASNRGGDSYEQYF.

The chain employs TRBV10-3 and TRBJ2-3; 11 nucleotides agree with TRBD2. This CDR3 is 16 amino acids long. The germline CDR1 and CDR2 sequences are ENHRY and SYGVKD. With V trimmed by 0 bases and J by 4 bases, 3 bases remained unmatched. The CDR3 DNA follows: TGTGCCATCAGTGAGTCCGGGACTAGCGGAGCAGATACGCAGTATTTT. This codes for CAISESGTSGADTQYF.

The chain employs TRBV24-1 and TRBJ2-7, with TRBD2 matching 14 bases. With 4 bases clipped from V and 4 bases from J, the junction kept 2 bases outside the gene matches. Germline V gene lookup returns CDR1 KGHDR and CDR2 SFDVKD. The CDR3 extends over 15 amino acids. CDR3 DNA sequence: TGTGCCACCAGTGACCGGACTAGCGGGAGGTACGAGCAGTACTTC. It specifies CATSDRTSGRYEQYF.

The chain employs TRBV19 and TRBJ1-5; D gene uncertain. Looked up from germline, CDR1 is LNHDA and CDR2 is SQIVND (reference sequence). V shed 9 bases and J shed 0 bases, with 15 bases lying between them. CDR3 size: 15 residues. The CDR3 DNA reads TGTGCCAGCAGACCCACGAGGAATAGCAATCAGCCCCAGCATTTT. It codes for CASRPTRNSNQPQHF.

The V gene is TRBV7-2, the J gene TRBJ2-5, with D perhaps matching TRBD2 (7 bases). CDR1 SGHTA and CDR2 FQGNSA come from the germline V gene. V was pared by 5 bases and J by 5 bases, with 18 bases between. The CDR3 sequence is 15 residues long. The CDR3 DNA reads TGTGCCAGCAGCCGGGGGCCTAGCGGAGGGGAGACCCAGTACTTC. Translated, it gives CASSRGPSGGETQYF.

The chain joins TRBV27 to TRBJ1-5; tentatively, D is TRBD1 (6 bases). The CDR3 contains 14 residues. Trimming left V 5 bases short and J 4 bases short, with 12 bases between. Germline lookup yields CDR1 MNHEY and CDR2 SMNVEV (reference sequence). The CDR3 region is CASSIDRRNQPQHF. CDR3 sequence (DNA): TGTGCCAGCAGTATCGACAGGCGGAATCAGCCCCAGCATTTT.

J is TRBJ2-7 and V is TRBV7-8, with D possibly TRBD2 on 5 matching bases. The CDR3 is made up of 15 amino acids. Between the trimmed V and J ends, which lost 5 bases and 0 bases, there was a span of 14 bases. In germline, CDR1 is SGHVS, CDR2 FQNEAQ. CDR3 region: CASSPPSGNSYEQYF. In nucleotides, the CDR3 is TGTGCCAGCAGCCCACCCTCGGGGAACTCCTACGAGCAGTACTTC. Filled out from reference TRBV7-8 and TRBJ2-7, the complete variable domain reads GAGVSQSPRYKVAKRGQDVALRCDPISGHVSLFWYQQALGQGPEFLTYFQNEAQLDKSGLPSDRFFAERPEGSVSTLKIQRTQQEDSAVYLCASSPPSGNSYEQYFGPGTRLTVT.

V gene TRBV6-5 combines with J gene TRBJ2-1; 11 nucleotides align to TRBD2. V was pared by 2 bases and J by 7 bases, with 7 bases of the junction left unmatched. The CDR3 has 16 residues. Germline CDR1 and CDR2: MNHEY and SVGAGI. Here the CDR3 DNA reads TGTGCCAGCAGTTACCTAGTAGCGGGAGGGGGTAATGAGCAGTTCTTC. Translation gives CASSYLVAGGGNEQFF.

In this sample, this clone turned up once. The V gene is TRBV3-1 (or the pseudogene TRBV3-2), the J gene TRBJ1-1; possibly TRBD1 for D (5 bases). Germline V gives CDR1 LGHDT, CDR2 YNNKEL (reference sequence). This CDR3 comprises 16 residues. V lost 4 bases, J lost 1 base, and 16 bases lay in between. CDR3 bases: TGTGCCAGCAGCCGACTAGGAGGGGCTGAGAACACTGAAGCTTTCTTT. Translated, it gives CASSRLGGAENTEAFF.

This chain links TRBV28 with TRBJ2-5, with 10 bases lining up with TRBD2. The CDR3 is made up of 16 amino acids. Germline-derived CDR1 and CDR2 are MDHEN and SYDVKM. The V and J ends lost 3 bases and 5 bases, in that order; junction bases with no gene match: 9. CDR3 region: CASSFRLAGGLETQYF. The CDR3 bases are TGTGCCAGCAGTTTTCGACTAGCGGGTGGTTTGGAGACCCAGTACTTC.

The gene calls are TRBV9 and TRBJ1-2; 7 bases fit TRBD1. Trimming removed 3 bases from V and 2 bases from J; junction bases left unmatched: 7. Germline values: CDR1 SGDLS, CDR2 YYNGEE. This CDR3 is 15 amino acids long. Here the CDR3 DNA reads TGTGCCAGCAGCGCGGGACAGACAAAAAACTATGGCTACACCTTC. This translates into CASSAGQTKNYGYTF.

The chain is built from TRBV7-2 and TRBJ2-5; maybe TRBD1 (6 bases). V was pared by 4 bases and J by 1 base, with 10 bases between. Germline V gene lookup returns CDR1 SGHTA and CDR2 FQGNSA. This CDR3 contains 14 residues. The chain's CDR3 is CASSYRGIQETQYF. CDR3 sequence (DNA): TGTGCCAGCAGCTATAGGGGGATCCAAGAGACCCAGTACTTC.

V usage is TRBV5-4 and J usage is TRBJ2-7; 9 bases align to TRBD1. V lost 4 bases and J lost 3; bases outside the gene matches: 5. Germline CDR1 SGHNT, CDR2 YYREEE (reference sequence). The CDR3 is 14 residues long. This CDR3 is CASSATTGGYEQYF. The CDR3 DNA is TGTGCCAGCAGCGCTACGACAGGGGGCTACGAGCAGTACTTC. The full variable domain, in which reference TRBV5-4 and TRBJ2-7 provide the parts outside the CDR3, is ETGVTQSPTHLIKTRGQQVTLRCSSQSGHNTVSWYQQALGQGPQFIFQYYREEENGRGNFPPRFSGLQFPNYSSELNVNALELDDSALYLCASSATTGGYEQYFGPGTRLTVT.

The chain couples TRBV6-5 to TRBJ1-6; D is uncertain. The V and J ends lost 7 bases and 4 bases respectively, with 14 bases between them. Germline CDR1 reads MNHEY; CDR2 reads SVGAGI. CDR3 length: 15 residues. DNA of the CDR3: TGTGCCAGCACCTCGCACCCGGGGTATAATTCACCCCTCCACTTT. This gives the protein CASTSHPGYNSPLHF.

V and J are TRBV5-1 and TRBJ2-3, with unresolved D. Germline CDR1 is SGHRS and CDR2 is YFSETQ. There are 13 residues in the CDR3. V was shortened by 3 bases and J by 2 bases, with 7 bases between the two germline ends. The CDR3 is CASSSPFTDTQYF. The CDR3 DNA is TGCGCCAGCAGCTCTCCGTTCACAGATACGCAGTATTTT. The full variable domain, its missing parts supplied by reference TRBV5-1 and TRBJ2-3, is KAGVTQTPRYLIKTRGQQVTLSCSPISGHRSVSWYQQTPGQGLQFLFEYFSETQRNKGNFPGRFSGRQFSNSRSEMNVSTLELGDSALYLCASSSPFTDTQYFGPGTRLTVL.

This sequence joins TRBV11-2 and TRBJ2-7, with TRBD1 identical over 8 bases. With V trimmed by 5 bases and J by 5 bases, 2 bases remained unmatched. Looked up from germline, CDR1 is SGHAT and CDR2 is FQNNGV. This CDR3 comprises 12 residues. DNA for the CDR3: TGTGCCAGCAGCGTGGACAGGGACGAGCAGTACTTC. Amino acid sequence: CASSVDRDEQYF. The variable domain in full, completed from reference TRBV11-2 and TRBJ2-7, reads EAGVAQSPRYKIIEKRQSVAFWCNPISGHATLYWYQQILGQGPKLLIQFQNNGVVDDSQLPKDRFSAERLKGVDSTLKIQPAKLEDSAVYLCASSVDRDEQYFGPGTRLTVT.

The rearrangement joins TRBV18 to TRBJ2-1; 8 nucleotides line up with TRBD2. V shed 0 bases, J shed 5 bases, and the junction held 15 bases outside the gene matches. This CDR3 has 19 residues. Germline assignment: CDR1 KGHSH and CDR2 LQKENI. This CDR3 reads CASSPPLRVAGNGNNEQFF. The CDR3 nucleotides read TGTGCCAGCTCACCACCGCTAAGGGTAGCGGGGAACGGGAACAATGAGCAGTTCTTC.

The CDR3 bases are TGTGCCTGGAGTACGGGACAGGGAAACACTGAAGCTTTCTTT. Amino acid sequence: CAWSTGQGNTEAFF. The chain employs TRBV30 and TRBJ1-1; 9 positions match TRBD1. Germline lookup yields CDR1 GTSNPN and CDR2 SVGIG (reference sequence). J lost 2 bases, V lost 2 bases, and 3 bases had no gene match. This CDR3 comprises 14 residues.